This T cell receptor beta chain was found in a study of healthy donors' naive CD4 and CD8 T cells. Across the whole study: Three donor age groups were sampled: 20-25, 40-50 and 60-70 years; half female.

Each TCR library used 500 ng of total RNA and a linear amplification protocol. The authors' processing: Sequencing covered some 86,000 rearranged alpha-chain transcripts across about 5 healthy donors. TCRdb reprocessed the reads with MiXCR, giving one entry per CDR3 protein. TCRdb assigned the V and J calls; the authors' analysis was not used. The repertoire holds around 200,000 distinct CDR3 sequences, with over 60% as singletons. This CDR3 spans 13 amino acids. The V gene's germline CDR1 is LGHNA and CDR2 YSLEER. V lost 3 bases and J lost 3, with 8 bases in between. The V and J genes are TRBV4-3 and TRBJ1-1, with D maybe TRBD1 (5 bases). The sequencing input was naive CD4+ and CD8+ T cells sorted from blood, pooled from several donors. This TCR derives from a pool of human donors in good health; the sample pools cells from several healthy donors. For the CDR3, the DNA is TGCGCCAGCAGCCATGGAGGGGACACTGAAGCTTTCTTT. This sequence encodes CASSHGGDTEAFF.